A selection of T cell receptor beta chains follows, all from one sample in a study of CD8 T cells in ankylosing spondylitis. TCRdb re-analysed the 5' RACE reads in MiXCR, keeping a single row per CDR3 protein. The data show hundreds of thousands of distinct CDR3 sequences, roughly 13% seen once. Sample: blood, either unsorted or a sorted T cell fraction (not recorded which). The receptors shown here come from a male donor with ankylosing spondylitis. Each CDR3 is given with its conserved first and last residue. The D gene is left open where the match is weak. Some rows have no size entry. The others give once, few or many, or a class for an expanded clone.

DNA: TGTGCCACCAGTGAGTCGCCGGGAGACACAGATACGCAGTATTTT; CDR3: CATSESPGDTDTQYF; J: TRBJ2-3; size: few; D: .; V: TRBV24-1
DNA: TGTGCCAGCAGTTTTACCGGGACAGGAACAGATACGCAGTATTTT; CDR3: CASSFTGTGTDTQYF; J: TRBJ2-3; size: .; D: TRBD1; V: TRBV12-3/TRBV12-4
DNA: TGTGCCAGCAGCTTTGTCCGTGGGGTAGCGGCTAGCACAGATACGCAGTATTTT; CDR3: CASSFVRGVAASTDTQYF; J: TRBJ2-3; size: few; D: .; V: TRBV11-1
DNA: TGTGCCAGCAGCTTAGTGGTGTTGGGGGGCACTGATTCACCCCTCCACTTT; CDR3: CASSLVVLGGTDSPLHF; J: TRBJ1-6; size: few; D: .; V: TRBV7-9
DNA: TGCGCCAGCAGCTTGGACGGGACGGGCACTGAAGCTTTCTTT; CDR3: CASSLDGTGTEAFF; J: TRBJ1-1; size: few; D: .; V: TRBV5-1
DNA: TGCGCCAGCAGCTTGGGAGCAGAGATAACCTACGAGCAGTACTTC; CDR3: CASSLGAEITYEQYF; J: TRBJ2-7; size: .; D: .; V: TRBV5-1
DNA: TGTGCCAGCAGTCCTCGACAGGGGTCAGCCAATGAGCAGTTCTTC; CDR3: CASSPRQGSANEQFF; J: TRBJ2-1; size: .; D: TRBD1; V: TRBV27
DNA: TGTGCCAGCCGGGGGGACCGCGGAGATACGCAGTATTTT; CDR3: CASRGDRGDTQYF; J: TRBJ2-3; size: few; D: TRBD2; V: TRBV7-9
DNA: TGTGCCACCAGCTTTGGGACTAGCGGAGCCTACGAGCAGTACTTC; CDR3: CATSFGTSGAYEQYF; J: TRBJ2-7; size: many; D: TRBD2; V: TRBV15
DNA: TGTGCCAGCAGCAAAGGTGGTAGCGGGAGTGATACGCAGTATTTT; CDR3: CASSKGGSGSDTQYF; J: TRBJ2-3; size: .; D: .; V: TRBV21-1
DNA: TGTGCCAGCAGCTTCCGGGACAGGGTCTATGGCTACACCTTC; CDR3: CASSFRDRVYGYTF; J: TRBJ1-2; size: many; D: TRBD1; V: TRBV5-6